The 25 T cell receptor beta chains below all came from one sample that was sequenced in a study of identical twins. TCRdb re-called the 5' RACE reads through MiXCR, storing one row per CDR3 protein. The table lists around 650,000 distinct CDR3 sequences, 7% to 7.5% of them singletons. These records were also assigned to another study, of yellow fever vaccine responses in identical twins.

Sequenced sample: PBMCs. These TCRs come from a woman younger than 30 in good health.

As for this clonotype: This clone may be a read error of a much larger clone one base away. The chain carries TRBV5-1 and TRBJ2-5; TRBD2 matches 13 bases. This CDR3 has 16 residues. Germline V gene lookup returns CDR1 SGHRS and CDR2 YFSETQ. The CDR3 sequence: CTSRSPGLAGQETQYF. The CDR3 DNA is TGCACCAGCAGATCACCGGGACTAGCGGGACAAGAGACCCAGTACTTC. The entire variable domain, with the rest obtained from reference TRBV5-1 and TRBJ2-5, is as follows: KAGVTQTPRYLIKTRGQQVTLSCSPISGHRSVSWYQQTPGQGLQFLFEYFSETQRNKGNFPGRFSGRQFSNSRSEMNVSTLELGDSALYLCTSRSPGLAGQETQYFGPGTRLLVL.

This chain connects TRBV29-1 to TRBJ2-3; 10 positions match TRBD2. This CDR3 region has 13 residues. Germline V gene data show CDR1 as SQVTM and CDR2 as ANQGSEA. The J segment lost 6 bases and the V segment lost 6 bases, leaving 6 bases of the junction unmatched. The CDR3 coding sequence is TGCAGCGTGAAAGCGGGAGGGCCGGATACGCAGTATTTT. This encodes CSVKAGGPDTQYF.

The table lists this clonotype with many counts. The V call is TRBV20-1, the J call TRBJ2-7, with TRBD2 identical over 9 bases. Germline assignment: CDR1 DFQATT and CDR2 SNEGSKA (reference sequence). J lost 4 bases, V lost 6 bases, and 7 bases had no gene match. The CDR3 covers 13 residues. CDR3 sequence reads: CSALAGDSYEQYV. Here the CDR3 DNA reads TGCAGTGCCTTAGCGGGGGACTCTTACGAGCAGTACGTC.

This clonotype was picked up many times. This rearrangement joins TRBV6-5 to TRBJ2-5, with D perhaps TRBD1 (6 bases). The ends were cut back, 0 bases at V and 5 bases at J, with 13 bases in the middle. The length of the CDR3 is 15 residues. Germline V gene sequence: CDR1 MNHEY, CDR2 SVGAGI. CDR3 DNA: TGTGCCAGCAGTTACTCCGGCAGGGGATTGGAGACCCAGTACTTC. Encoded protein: CASSYSGRGLETQYF.

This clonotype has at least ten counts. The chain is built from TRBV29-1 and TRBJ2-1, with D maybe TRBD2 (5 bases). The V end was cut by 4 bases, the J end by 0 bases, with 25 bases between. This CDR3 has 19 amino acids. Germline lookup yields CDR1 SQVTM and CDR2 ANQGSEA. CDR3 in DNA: TGCAGCGTTGGGCTAGTGGCGGAGCCTAGCTTACACTCCTACAATGAGCAGTTCTTC. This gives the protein CSVGLVAEPSLHSYNEQFF.

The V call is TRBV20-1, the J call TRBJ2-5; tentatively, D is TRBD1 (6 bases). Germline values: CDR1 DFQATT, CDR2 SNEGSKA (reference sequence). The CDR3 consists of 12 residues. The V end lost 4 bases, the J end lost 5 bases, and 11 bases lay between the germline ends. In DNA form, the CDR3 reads TGCAGTGCTAACAGGGAAAGGGAGACCCAGTACTTC. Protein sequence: CSANRERETQYF.

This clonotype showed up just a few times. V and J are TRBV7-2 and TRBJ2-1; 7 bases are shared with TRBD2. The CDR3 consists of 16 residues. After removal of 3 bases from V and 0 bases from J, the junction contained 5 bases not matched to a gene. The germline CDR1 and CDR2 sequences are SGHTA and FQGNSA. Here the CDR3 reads CASSFSGHSSYNEQFF. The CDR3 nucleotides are TGTGCCAGCAGCTTTAGCGGGCACAGCTCCTACAATGAGCAGTTCTTC.

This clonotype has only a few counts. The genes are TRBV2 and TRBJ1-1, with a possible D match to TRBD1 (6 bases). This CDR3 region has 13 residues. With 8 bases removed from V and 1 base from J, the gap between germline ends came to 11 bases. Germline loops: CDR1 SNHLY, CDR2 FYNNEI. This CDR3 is CASHREKNTEAFF. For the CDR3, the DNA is TGTGCCAGCCACAGGGAAAAGAACACTGAAGCTTTCTTT.

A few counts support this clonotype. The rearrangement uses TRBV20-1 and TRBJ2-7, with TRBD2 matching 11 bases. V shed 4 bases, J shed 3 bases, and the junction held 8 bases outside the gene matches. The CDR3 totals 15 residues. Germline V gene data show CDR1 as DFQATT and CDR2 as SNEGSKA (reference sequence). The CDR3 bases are TGCAGTGCTACCCTACCGACTAGCGGGAACTACGAGCAGTACTTC. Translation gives CSATLPTSGNYEQYF.

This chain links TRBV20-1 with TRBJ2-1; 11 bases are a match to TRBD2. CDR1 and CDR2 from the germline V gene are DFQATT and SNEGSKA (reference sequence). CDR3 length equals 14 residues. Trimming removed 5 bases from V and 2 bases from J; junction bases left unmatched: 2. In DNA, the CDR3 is TGCAGTGCTGGGGGACTAGCGGCCTACAATGAGCAGTTCTTC. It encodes CSAGGLAAYNEQFF.

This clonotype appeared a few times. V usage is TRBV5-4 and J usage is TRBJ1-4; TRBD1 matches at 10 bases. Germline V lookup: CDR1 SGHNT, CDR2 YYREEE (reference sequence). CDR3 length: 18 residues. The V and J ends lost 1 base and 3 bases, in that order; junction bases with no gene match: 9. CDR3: CASSLHRDRGSANEKLFF. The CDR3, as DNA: TGTGCCAGCAGCTTGCACCGGGACAGGGGCTCGGCTAATGAAAAACTGTTTTTT.

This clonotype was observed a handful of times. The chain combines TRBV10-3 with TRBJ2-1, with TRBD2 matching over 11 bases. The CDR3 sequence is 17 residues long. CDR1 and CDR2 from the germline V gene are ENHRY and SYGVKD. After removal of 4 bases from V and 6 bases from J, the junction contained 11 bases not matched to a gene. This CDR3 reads CAISVASGGINSNEQFF. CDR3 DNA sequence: TGTGCCATCAGTGTGGCTAGCGGGGGGATAAACTCCAATGAGCAGTTCTTC.

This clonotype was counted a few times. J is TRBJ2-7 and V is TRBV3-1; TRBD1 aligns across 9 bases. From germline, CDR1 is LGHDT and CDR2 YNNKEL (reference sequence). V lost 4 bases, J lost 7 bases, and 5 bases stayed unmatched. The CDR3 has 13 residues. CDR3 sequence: CASSPGTGREQYV. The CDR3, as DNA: TGTGCCAGCAGCCCGGGGACAGGGAGGGAGCAGTACGTC.

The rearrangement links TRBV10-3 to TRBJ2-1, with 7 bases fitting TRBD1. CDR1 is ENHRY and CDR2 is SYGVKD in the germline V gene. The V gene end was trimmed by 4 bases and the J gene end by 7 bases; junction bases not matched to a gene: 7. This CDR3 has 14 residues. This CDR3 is CAISVRQGVNEQFF. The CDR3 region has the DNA TGTGCCATCAGTGTCAGGCAGGGGGTGAATGAGCAGTTCTTC.

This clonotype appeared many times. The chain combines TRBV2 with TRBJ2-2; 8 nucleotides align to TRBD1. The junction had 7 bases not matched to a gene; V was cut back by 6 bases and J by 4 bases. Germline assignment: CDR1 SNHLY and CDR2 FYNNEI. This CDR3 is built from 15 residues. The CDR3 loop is CASRDNRGTTGELFF. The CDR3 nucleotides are TGTGCCAGCAGAGACAACAGGGGGACCACCGGGGAGCTGTTTTTT.

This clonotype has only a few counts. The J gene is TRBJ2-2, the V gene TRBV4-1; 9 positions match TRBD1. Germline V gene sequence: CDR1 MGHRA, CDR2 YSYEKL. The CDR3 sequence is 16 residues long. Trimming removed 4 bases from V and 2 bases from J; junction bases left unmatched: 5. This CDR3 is CASSRTGGLNTGELFF. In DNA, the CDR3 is TGCGCCAGCAGCCGAACAGGGGGCCTAAACACCGGGGAGCTGTTTTTT.

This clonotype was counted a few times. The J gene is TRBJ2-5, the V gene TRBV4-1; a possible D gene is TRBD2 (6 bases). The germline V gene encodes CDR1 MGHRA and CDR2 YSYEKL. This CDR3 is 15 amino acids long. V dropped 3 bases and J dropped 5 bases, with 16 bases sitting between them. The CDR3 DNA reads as TGCGCCAGCAGCCATGCCGGACGGAGCGGGGAGACCCAGTACTTC. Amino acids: CASSHAGRSGETQYF.

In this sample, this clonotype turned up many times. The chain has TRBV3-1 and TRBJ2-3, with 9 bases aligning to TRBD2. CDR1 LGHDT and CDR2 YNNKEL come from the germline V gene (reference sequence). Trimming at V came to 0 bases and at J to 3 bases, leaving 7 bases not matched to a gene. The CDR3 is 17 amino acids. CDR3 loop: CASSQDKLAGLTDTQYF. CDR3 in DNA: TGTGCCAGCAGCCAAGATAAACTAGCGGGTTTGACAGATACGCAGTATTTT.

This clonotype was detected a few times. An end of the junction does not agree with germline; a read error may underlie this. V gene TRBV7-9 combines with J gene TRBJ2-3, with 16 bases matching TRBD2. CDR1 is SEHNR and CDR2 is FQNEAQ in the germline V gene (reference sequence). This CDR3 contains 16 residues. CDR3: CASSGTSGGGSDTQYF. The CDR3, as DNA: TGTGCCAGCAGCGGGACTAGCGGGGGGGGGTCAGATACGCAGTACTTT. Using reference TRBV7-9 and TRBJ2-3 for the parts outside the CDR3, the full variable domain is DTGVSQNPRHKITKRGQNVTFRCDPISEHNRLYWYRQTLGQGPEFLTYFQNEAQLEKSRLLSDRFSAERPKGSFSTLEIQRTEQGDSAMYLCASSGTSGGGSDTQYFGPGTRLTVL.

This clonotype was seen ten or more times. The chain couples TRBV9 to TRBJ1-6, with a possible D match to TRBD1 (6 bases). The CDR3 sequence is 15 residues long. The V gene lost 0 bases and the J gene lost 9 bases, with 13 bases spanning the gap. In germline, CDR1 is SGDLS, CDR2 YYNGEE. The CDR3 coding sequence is TGTGCCAGCAGCGTAGATGGGGGGCAAGCTTCACCCCTCCACTTT. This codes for CASSVDGGQASPLHF.

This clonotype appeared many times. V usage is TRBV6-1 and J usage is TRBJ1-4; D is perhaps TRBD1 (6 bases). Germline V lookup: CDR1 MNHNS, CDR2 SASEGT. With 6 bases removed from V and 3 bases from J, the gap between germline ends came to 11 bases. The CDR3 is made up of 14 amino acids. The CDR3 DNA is TGTGCCAGCAGCCCCTCAGGGGCTAATGAAAAACTGTTTTTT. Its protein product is CASSPSGANEKLFF.

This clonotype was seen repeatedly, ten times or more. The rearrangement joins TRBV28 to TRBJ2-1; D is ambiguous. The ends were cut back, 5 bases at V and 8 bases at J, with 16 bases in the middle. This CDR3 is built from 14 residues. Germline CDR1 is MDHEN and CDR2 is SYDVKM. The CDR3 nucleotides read TGTGCCAGCAGTCTCTTCCCAACTCGGGATGAGCAGTTCTTC. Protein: CASSLFPTRDEQFF.

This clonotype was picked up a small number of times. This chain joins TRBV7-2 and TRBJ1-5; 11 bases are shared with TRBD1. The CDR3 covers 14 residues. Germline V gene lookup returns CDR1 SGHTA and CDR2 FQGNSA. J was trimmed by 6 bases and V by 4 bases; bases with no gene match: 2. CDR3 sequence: CASSYGTGGQPQHF. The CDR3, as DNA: TGTGCCAGCAGCTATGGGACAGGGGGTCAGCCCCAGCATTTT.

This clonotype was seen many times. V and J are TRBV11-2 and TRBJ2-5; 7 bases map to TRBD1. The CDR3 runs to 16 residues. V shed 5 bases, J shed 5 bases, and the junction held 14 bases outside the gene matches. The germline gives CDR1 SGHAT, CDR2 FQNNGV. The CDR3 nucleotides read TGTGCCAGCAGCCTATTGGGTAGGGGGCAGGTGGAGACCCAGTACTTC. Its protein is CASSLLGRGQVETQYF. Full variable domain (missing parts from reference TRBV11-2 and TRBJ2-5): EAGVAQSPRYKIIEKRQSVAFWCNPISGHATLYWYQQILGQGPKLLIQFQNNGVVDDSQLPKDRFSAERLKGVDSTLKIQPAKLEDSAVYLCASSLLGRGQVETQYFGPGTRLLVL.

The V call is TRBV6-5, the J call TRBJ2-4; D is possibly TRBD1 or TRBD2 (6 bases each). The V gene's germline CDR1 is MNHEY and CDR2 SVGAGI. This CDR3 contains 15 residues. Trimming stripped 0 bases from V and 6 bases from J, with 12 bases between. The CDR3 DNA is TGTGCCAGCAGTTACTCGAAGGGGGGAGGAAACATTCAGTACTTC. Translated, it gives CASSYSKGGGNIQYF.